This TCR beta chain was sequenced for a study of cytomegalovirus exposure and HLA in healthy donors. Across the whole study: Roughly four fifths of 398 genotyped donors fell in the Caucasian-associated ancestry cluster.

Whole-study findings and limits: Judged likely to be a sequencing artifact was a cluster of highly shared sequence variants. Fewer N-insertions (relative to the roughly 720-donor mean) were reportedly seen in an Asian-associated ancestry cluster in a later analysis.

The primer mix had 60 Vbeta and 13 Jbeta primers. Profiling relied on immunoSEQ multiplex PCR, and the TCRdb table lists in-frame clones only, not all of them. The data hold around 130,000 clones, with around three quarters observed a single time. Germline lookup yields CDR1 SEHNR and CDR2 FQNEAQ (reference sequence). The CDR3 has 14 amino acids. V was clipped by 1 base and J by 3 bases, with 8 bases between them. Comments on this clone: What it binds is unknown.

This clonotype was obtained from a woman aged 45-65 years in good health and CMV-seronegative. Sequencing used PBMCs. The genes are TRBV7-9 and TRBJ2-3; no firm D call. For the CDR3, the DNA is TGTGCCAGCAGCTTAGGAACATGGACAGATACGCAGTATTTT. This sequence encodes CASSLGTWTDTQYF.